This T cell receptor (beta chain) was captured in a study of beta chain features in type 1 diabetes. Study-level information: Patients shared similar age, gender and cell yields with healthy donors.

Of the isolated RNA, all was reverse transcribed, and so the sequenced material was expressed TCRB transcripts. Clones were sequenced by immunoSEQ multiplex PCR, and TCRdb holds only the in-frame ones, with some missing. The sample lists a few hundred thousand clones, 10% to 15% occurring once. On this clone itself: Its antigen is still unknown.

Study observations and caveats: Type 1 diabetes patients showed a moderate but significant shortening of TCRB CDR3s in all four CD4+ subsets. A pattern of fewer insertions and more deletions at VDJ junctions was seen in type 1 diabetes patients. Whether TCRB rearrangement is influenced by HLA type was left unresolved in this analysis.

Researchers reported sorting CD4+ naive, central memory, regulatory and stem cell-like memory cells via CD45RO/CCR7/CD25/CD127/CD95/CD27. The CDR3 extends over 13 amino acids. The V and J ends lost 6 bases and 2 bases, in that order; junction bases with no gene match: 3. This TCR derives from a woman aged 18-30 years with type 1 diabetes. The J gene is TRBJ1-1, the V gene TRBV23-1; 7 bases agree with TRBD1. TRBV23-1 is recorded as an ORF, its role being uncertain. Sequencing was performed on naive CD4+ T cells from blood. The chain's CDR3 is CASRRTGNTEAFF. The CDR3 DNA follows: TGCGCCAGCAGACGGACAGGCAACACTGAAGCTTTCTTT.